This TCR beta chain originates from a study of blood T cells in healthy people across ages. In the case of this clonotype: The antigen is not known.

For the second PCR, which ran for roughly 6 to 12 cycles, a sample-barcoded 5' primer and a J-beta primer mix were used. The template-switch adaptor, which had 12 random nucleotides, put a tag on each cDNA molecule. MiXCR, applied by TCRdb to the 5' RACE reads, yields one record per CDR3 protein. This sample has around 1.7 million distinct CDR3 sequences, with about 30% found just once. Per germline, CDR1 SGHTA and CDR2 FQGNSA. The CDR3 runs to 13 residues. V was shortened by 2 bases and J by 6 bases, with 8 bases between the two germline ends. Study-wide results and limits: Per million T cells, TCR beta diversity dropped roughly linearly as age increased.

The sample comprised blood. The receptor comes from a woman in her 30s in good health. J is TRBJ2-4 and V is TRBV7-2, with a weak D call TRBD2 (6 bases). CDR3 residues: CASSLSGRNIQYF. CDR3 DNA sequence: TGTGCCAGCAGCTTATCCGGGAGAAACATTCAGTACTTC.